The text below deals with one TCR beta chain. Its antigen remains unidentified. This sample is part of a study of cytomegalovirus exposure and HLA in healthy donors. Across the study: Among several hundred genotyped donors, around 81% fell in the Caucasian-associated ancestry cluster.

Per the germline V gene, CDR1 is SGDLS and CDR2 is YYNGEE. Between the trimmed V and J ends, which lost 2 bases and 8 bases, there was a span of 10 bases. The CDR3 totals 13 residues. Findings and limits, study-wide: Later findings reportedly placed an Asian-associated ancestry cluster below the approximately 670-donor mean for N-insertions.

PCR involved 60 Vbeta and 13 Jbeta primers. The table came from immunoSEQ multiplex PCR; TCRdb's copy has only in-frame clones and leaves some out. The data contain 95,000 to 100,000 clones, around 74% of them singletons. The specimen was PBMCs. The source is a woman aged 40 to 50 in good health and CMV-seronegative. V is TRBV9 and J is TRBJ1-4, with D unresolved. CDR3 sequence reads: CASSVSGGEKLFF. The CDR3 DNA reads as TGTGCCAGCAGCGTGTCCGGAGGCGAAAAACTGTTTTTT.